This note documents a single T cell receptor beta chain sequence. This sample is part of a study of shared T cell receptors in the human thymus. The CDR3 loop spans 14 amino acids. V gave up 10 bases and J gave up 0 bases, with 12 bases separating them. Germline V CDR1 and CDR2: LNHDA, SQIVND (reference sequence). Libraries were prepared by immunoSEQ multiplex PCR; TCRdb keeps only in-frame clonotypes and omits some of them. The data contain more than 550,000 clones, approximately 85% of them singletons. Separately, the same data were catalogued under a study of human thymus T cells. This second report adds: Thymic tissue was derived from resections collected during corrective heart surgery. In thymic and blood repertoires alike, V and J usage looked biased. What related research reported was that thymic repertoires overlapped highly among unrelated individuals.

The TCR originated in a girl under three years old with a congenital heart defect. The source material was thymocytes. V and J are TRBV19 and TRBJ1-4; D uncertain. In DNA form, the CDR3 reads TGTGCCACCACCGGAGACCCAACTAATGAAAAACTGTTTTTT. Protein sequence: CATTGDPTNEKLFF.